This T cell receptor (beta chain) was recorded in a study of CD4 T cells in relation to SARS-CoV-2 and coronaviruses. The unexposed donors gave CD4+ T cells in about 2010-2019, prior to COVID-19. Isolation of CD4+ T cells took place after approximately eleven days in culture. With respect to this clone: No antigen is known for it.

The germline V gene encodes CDR1 DFQATT and CDR2 SNEGSKA (reference sequence). Trimming left V 3 bases short and J 4 bases short, with 8 bases between. This CDR3 has 12 amino acids. Only in-frame clones appear in the TCRdb table, and some are missing; sequencing was by immunoSEQ multiplex PCR. The sample yields nearly 30,000 clones, 60% to 85% seen once. This TCR derives from a human donor in good health. The sequenced sample was CD4+ T cells from PBMCs, cultured in vitro. The genes are TRBV20-1 and TRBJ2-3; D not resolved. The CDR3 sequence is CSASKGPDTQYF. The CDR3 DNA reads as TGCAGTGCTAGTAAGGGTCCAGATACGCAGTATTTT.